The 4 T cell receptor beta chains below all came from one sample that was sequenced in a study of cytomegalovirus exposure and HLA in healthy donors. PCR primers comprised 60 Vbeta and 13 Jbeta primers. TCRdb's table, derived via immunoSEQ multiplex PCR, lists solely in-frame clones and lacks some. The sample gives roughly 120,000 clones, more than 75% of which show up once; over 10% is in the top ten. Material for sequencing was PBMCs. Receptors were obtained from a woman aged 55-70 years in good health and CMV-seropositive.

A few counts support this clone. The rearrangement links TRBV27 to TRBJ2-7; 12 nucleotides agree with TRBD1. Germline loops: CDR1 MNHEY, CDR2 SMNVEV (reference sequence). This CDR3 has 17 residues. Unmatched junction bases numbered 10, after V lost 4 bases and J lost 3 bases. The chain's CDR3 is CASSSGDRGLSDYEQYF. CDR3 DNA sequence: TGTGCCAGCAGTTCCGGGGACAGGGGGCTTTCAGACTACGAGCAGTACTTC.

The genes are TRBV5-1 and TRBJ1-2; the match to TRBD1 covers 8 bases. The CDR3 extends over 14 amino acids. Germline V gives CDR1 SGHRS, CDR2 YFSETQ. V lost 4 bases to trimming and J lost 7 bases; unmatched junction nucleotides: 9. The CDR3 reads CASSPDFRGPGYTF. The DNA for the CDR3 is TGCGCCAGCAGCCCGGATTTCAGGGGGCCTGGCTACACCTTC.

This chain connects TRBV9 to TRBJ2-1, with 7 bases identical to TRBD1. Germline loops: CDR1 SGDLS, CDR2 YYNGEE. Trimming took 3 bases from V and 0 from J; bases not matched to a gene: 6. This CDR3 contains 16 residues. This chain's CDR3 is CASSASQGSSYNEQFF. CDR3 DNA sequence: TGTGCCAGCAGCGCCTCACAGGGGAGCTCCTACAATGAGCAGTTCTTC.

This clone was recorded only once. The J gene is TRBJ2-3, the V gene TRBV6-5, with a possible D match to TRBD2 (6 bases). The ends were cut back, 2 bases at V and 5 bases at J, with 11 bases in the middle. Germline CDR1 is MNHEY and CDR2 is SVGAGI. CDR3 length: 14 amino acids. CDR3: CASSYGRGVDTQYF. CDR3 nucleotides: TGTGCCAGCAGTTACGGGCGCGGGGTAGATACGCAGTATTTT.